There are many counts of the clone carrying this T cell receptor beta chain. What it binds is not known. The record originates from a study of neurological immune-mediated disorders. The cDNA was synthesized by 5'RACE incorporating 10-nucleotide random UMIs. A single record per CDR3 protein comes from TCRdb applying MiXCR to the 5' RACE reads. This sample has some 38,000 distinct CDR3 sequences; about 4.8% occur once, and the top ten carry approximately 8.8%. The sorted libraries were made from approximately 960,000 CD4+ or CD8+ T cells. General study findings and limits: HTLV-1-associated myelopathy displayed the greatest TCR clonal expansion, and multiple sclerosis exhibited the smallest, lower than that of healthy controls.

Sequencing was done on a sample of CD4+ T cells from blood. The receptor was isolated from a man between 18 and 35 years old in good health.

Here the CDR3 DNA reads TGCGCCAGCAGCTTGGGCCGCGGGGAGCTGTTTTTT. Amino acids: CASSLGRGELFF. The chain links TRBV5-1 to TRBJ2-2, with no clear D. Germline values: CDR1 SGHRS, CDR2 YFSETQ. With 0 bases removed from V and 7 bases from J, the gap between germline ends came to 4 bases. The length of the CDR3 is 12 residues.